The 12 T cell receptor beta chains below come from one sample, sequenced in a study of blood T cells in healthy people across ages. PCR was performed a second time for about 7 to 11 cycles using a sample-barcoded 5' primer and a J-beta primer mix. TCRdb reprocessed the 5' RACE reads with MiXCR, giving one entry per CDR3 protein. The sample carries about 1.6 million distinct CDR3 sequences, approximately 32% recorded once. The source material was blood. The source of these receptors is a woman aged 30 to 39 in good health.

The chain joins TRBV20-1 to TRBJ2-7; 7 positions match TRBD2. With V trimmed by 0 bases and J by 2 bases, 7 bases remained unmatched. Germline V gene sequence: CDR1 DFQATT, CDR2 SNEGSKA (reference sequence). The CDR3 contains 15 residues. The CDR3 loop reads CSARDPGLLTYEQYF. CDR3 nucleotide sequence: TGCAGTGCTAGAGATCCGGGACTACTGACCTACGAGCAGTACTTC.

The chain is built from TRBV15 and TRBJ2-1; 12 bases fit TRBD2. The CDR3 has 15 amino acids. From germline, CDR1 is LNHNV and CDR2 YYDKDF (reference sequence). Germline trimming cut 4 bases from V and 9 bases from J; bases unmatched to any gene: 7. For the CDR3, the DNA is TGTGCCACCAGCACCAGGACTAGCGGGAACGTTGAGCAGTTCTTC. Protein product: CATSTRTSGNVEQFF.

The gene calls are TRBV6-1 and TRBJ2-3; D ambiguous. V dropped 7 bases and J dropped 3 bases, with 11 bases sitting between them. This CDR3 comprises 13 residues. From germline, CDR1 is MNHNS and CDR2 SASEGT. DNA of the CDR3: TGTGCCAGCAATTCTGTCAGAACAGATACGCAGTATTTT. Its protein is CASNSVRTDTQYF.

This clonotype was seen only a few times. CDR3 residues: CAISSGQQTYGYTF. The CDR3 nucleotides are TGTGCCATCAGCAGTGGACAGCAAACCTATGGCTACACCTTC. The chain carries TRBV10-3 and TRBJ1-2; D possibly corresponds to TRBD1 (6 bases). The germline V gene encodes CDR1 ENHRY and CDR2 SYGVKD. V was cut by 6 bases and J by 4 bases, with 15 bases left in between. The CDR3 contains 14 residues.

This clonotype has only a few counts. The chain carries TRBV3-1 and TRBJ2-7; D uncertain. Germline CDR1 is LGHDT and CDR2 is YNNKEL (reference sequence). The ends were cut back, 3 bases at V and 4 bases at J, with 13 bases in the middle. CDR3 size: 14 residues. The CDR3 DNA reads as TGTGCCAGCAGCCACCTACCCTACTTTTACGAGCAGTACTTC. Its translation is CASSHLPYFYEQYF.

Only one count was recorded for this clonotype. The J gene is TRBJ1-1, the V gene TRBV27; no definite D call. The CDR3 has 14 residues. CDR1 and CDR2 from the germline V gene are MNHEY and SMNVEV (reference sequence). V gave up 4 bases and J gave up 1 base, with 10 bases separating them. In DNA form, the CDR3 reads TGTGCCAGCAGTTCGGCACGACCGAACACTGAAGCTTTCTTT. Its translation: CASSSARPNTEAFF.

V usage is TRBV27 and J usage is TRBJ2-5; no definite D call. This CDR3 comprises 13 residues. CDR1 MNHEY and CDR2 SMNVEV come from the germline V gene (reference sequence). V was pared by 5 bases and J by 5 bases, with 12 bases between. CDR3 sequence (DNA): TGTGCCAGCAGTCCGTACTTAATGGAGACCCAGTACTTC. This codes for CASSPYLMETQYF.

The chain couples TRBV11-2 to TRBJ2-7, with 9 bases aligning to TRBD2. The CDR3 contains 19 residues. CDR1 is SGHAT and CDR2 is FQNNGV in the germline V gene. Trimming at V came to 2 bases and at J to 0 bases, leaving 14 bases not matched to a gene. CDR3 loop: CASSLRRGGRRESSYEQYF. In DNA, the CDR3 is TGTGCCAGCAGCTTACGGCGGGGGGGCAGGCGGGAGAGCTCCTACGAGCAGTACTTC. Complete variable domain (other parts from reference TRBV11-2 and TRBJ2-7): EAGVAQSPRYKIIEKRQSVAFWCNPISGHATLYWYQQILGQGPKLLIQFQNNGVVDDSQLPKDRFSAERLKGVDSTLKIQPAKLEDSAVYLCASSLRRGGRRESSYEQYFGPGTRLTVT.

V and J are TRBV5-1 and TRBJ1-2, with D perhaps TRBD1 (5 bases). V was shortened by 3 bases and J by 4 bases, with 13 bases between the two germline ends. This CDR3 is 14 amino acids long. Germline V lookup: CDR1 SGHRS, CDR2 YFSETQ. The CDR3 DNA is TGCGCCAGCAGCTGGGGCACCAAATCCTATGGCTACACCTTC. Translated, it gives CASSWGTKSYGYTF.

This clonotype came up many times. This chain uses TRBV4-1 with TRBJ2-5; 9 positions match TRBD1. The CDR3 has 14 amino acids. V trimming: 4 bases; J trimming: 5 bases; junction bases outside the gene matches: 5. CDR1 and CDR2 from the germline V gene are MGHRA and YSYEKL. The CDR3 is CASSPTGGRETQYF. In nucleotides, the CDR3 is TGCGCCAGCAGCCCGACAGGGGGAAGGGAGACCCAGTACTTC.

This clonotype was counted between two and nine times. The V and J genes are TRBV5-1 and TRBJ1-1; maybe TRBD1 (6 bases). The CDR3 loop spans 14 amino acids. Trimming removed 4 bases at V and 0 bases at J, with 10 bases between. Germline values: CDR1 SGHRS, CDR2 YFSETQ. CDR3 sequence (DNA): TGCGCCAGCAGCGTGGACAGCGTGAACACTGAAGCTTTCTTT. It codes for CASSVDSVNTEAFF.

This chain joins TRBV30 and TRBJ1-2; D is ambiguous. V was shortened by 1 base and J by 5 bases, with 20 bases between the two germline ends. The CDR3 loop spans 16 amino acids. The germline V gene has CDR1 GTSNPN and CDR2 SVGIG (reference sequence). The CDR3 sequence is CAWSGSDIGNSYGYTF. CDR3 sequence (DNA): TGTGCCTGGAGTGGCTCCGACATCGGAAACTCTTATGGCTACACCTTC.